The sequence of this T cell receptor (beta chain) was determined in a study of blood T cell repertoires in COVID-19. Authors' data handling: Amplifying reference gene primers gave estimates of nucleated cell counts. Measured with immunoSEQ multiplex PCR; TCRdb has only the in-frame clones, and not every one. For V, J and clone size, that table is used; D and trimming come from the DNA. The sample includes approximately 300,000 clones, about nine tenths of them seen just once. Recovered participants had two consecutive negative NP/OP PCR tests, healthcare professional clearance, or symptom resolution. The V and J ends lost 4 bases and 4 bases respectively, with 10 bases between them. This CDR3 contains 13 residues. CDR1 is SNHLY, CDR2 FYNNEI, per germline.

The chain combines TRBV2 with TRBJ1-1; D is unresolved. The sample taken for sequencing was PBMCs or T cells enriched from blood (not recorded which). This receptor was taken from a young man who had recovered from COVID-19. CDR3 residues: CASSAGRATEAFF. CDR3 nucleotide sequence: TGTGCCAGCAGTGCGGGAAGGGCCACTGAAGCTTTCTTT.